This is a list of T cell receptor beta chains from one sample in a study of blood T cell repertoires in COVID-19. The data were produced by immunoSEQ multiplex PCR, yet TCRdb's version contains in-frame clones alone and is incomplete. The sample includes roughly 16,000 clones, 65% to 90% of them seen just once. The material sequenced was peripheral blood. These receptors came from a human donor with active COVID-19. The donor label of this sample is uncertain. Each CDR3 is given with its conserved first and last residue. A D gene is named only where the DNA matches it firmly. Rows give clone size only sometimes, using once, few, many, or a class for an expanded clone.

clone_size j_call v_call d_call cdr3_aa cdr3_nt
NA TRBJ1-5 TRBV6-5 TRBD1 CASSKDRAQPQHF TGTGCCAGCAGTAAGGACAGGGCTCAGCCCCAGCATTTT
few TRBJ2-7 TRBV5-4 TRBD2 CASSFNFGGGPSSYEQYF TGTGCCAGCAGCTTTAATTTCGGGGGGGGGCCTAGCTCCTACGAGCAGTACTTC
NA TRBJ2-5 TRBV11-1 TRBD1 CASSSDRARETQYF TGTGCCAGCAGCTCCGACAGGGCAAGGGAGACCCAGTACTTC
NA TRBJ1-2 TRBV12-3/TRBV12-4 NA CASSSQGFAGYTF TGTGCCAGCAGTTCTCAGGGGTTTGCTGGCTACACCTTC
NA TRBJ2-3 TRBV6-5 NA CASSSRISTDTQYF TGTGCCAGCAGTTCTAGGATTAGCACAGATACGCAGTATTTT
NA TRBJ2-3 TRBV5-6 NA CASSLETSTDTQYF TGTGCCAGCAGCTTAGAGACTAGCACAGATACGCAGTATTTT
NA TRBJ2-6 TRBV7-5 NA CARSLVIAGGSSGANVLTF TGTGCCAGAAGCTTAGTGATAGCGGGGGGCTCCTCTGGGGCCAACGTCCTGACTTTC
NA TRBJ2-5 TRBV7-8 NA CASSLGPEETQYF TGTGCCAGCAGCTTAGGTCCAGAAGAGACCCAGTACTTC
NA TRBJ2-4 TRBV7-8 NA CASSLAQVTGDKNIQYF TGTGCCAGCAGCTTAGCTCAGGTGACAGGCGACAAAAACATTCAGTACTTC
medium-sized TRBJ2-1 TRBV7-6 NA CASSSADSSYNEQFF TGTGCCAGCAGCTCAGCCGACAGCTCCTACAATGAGCAGTTCTTC
few TRBJ2-1 TRBV18 NA CASSPVELSSYNEQFF TGTGCCAGCTCACCTGTAGAGTTGAGCTCCTACAATGAGCAGTTCTTC
NA TRBJ1-2 TRBV5-1 NA CASSLVAGGPNGYTF TGCGCCAGCAGCTTGGTGGCAGGTGGCCCCAATGGCTACACCTTC
medium-sized TRBJ2-1 TRBV13 TRBD2 CASKRAGSSYNEQFF TGTGCCAGCAAGAGAGCGGGAAGTTCCTACAATGAGCAGTTCTTC
NA TRBJ1-4 TRBV6-1 NA CASSEATGIGKLFF TGTGCCAGCAGTGAAGCCACAGGGATTGGAAAACTGTTTTTT
NA TRBJ2-3 TRBV11-3 NA CASSLNYGGVDTQYF TGTGCCAGCAGCTTAAACTATGGCGGGGTAGATACGCAGTATTTT
NA TRBJ1-6 TRBV9 TRBD1 CASSEQGPQGGGSLHF TGTGCCAGCAGCGAACAGGGGCCCCAGGGAGGTGGGTCCCTCCACTTT
NA TRBJ1-2 TRBV5-6 TRBD1 CASSLQGDGYTF TGTGCCAGCAGCTTACAGGGGGATGGCTACACCTTC
NA TRBJ2-1 TRBV7-9 TRBD1 CASSLGQGTGNEQFF TGTGCCAGCAGCTTAGGACAGGGGACCGGCAATGAGCAGTTCTTC
NA TRBJ1-5 TRBV6-1 TRBD1 CASSEEGAISNQPQHF TGTGCCAGCAGTGAAGAGGGGGCTATCAGCAATCAGCCCCAGCATTTT
NA TRBJ2-7 TRBV7-8 TRBD1 CASSLRDSSSYEQYF TGTGCCAGCAGCCTCCGGGACAGCAGCTCCTACGAGCAGTACTTC
NA TRBJ2-5 TRBV9 NA CASSVVGATGTQYF TGTGCCAGCAGCGTAGTAGGAGCGACGGGGACCCAGTACTTC
NA TRBJ1-1 TRBV2 NA CASSLTSVNTEAFF TGTGCCAGCAGTTTGACATCGGTGAACACTGAAGCTTTCTTT
few TRBJ2-7 TRBV5-1 TRBD1 CASSSPTPGQGYEQYF TGCGCCAGCAGCTCGCCCACACCGGGACAGGGCTACGAGCAGTACTTC
NA TRBJ1-5 TRBV23-1 TRBD1 CASSPTGQGAQIIGNQPQHF TGCGCCAGCAGTCCGACGGGACAGGGGGCGCAGATAATTGGCAATCAGCCCCAGCATTTT
NA TRBJ2-7 TRBV3-1/TRBV3-2 TRBD2 CASSFTSGGEYEQYF TGTGCCAGCAGCTTCACTAGCGGGGGTGAATACGAGCAGTACTTC
NA TRBJ1-6 TRBV4-1 TRBD1 CASSQGGQSYNSPLHF TGCGCCAGCAGCCAAGGGGGACAGTCCTATAATTCACCCCTCCACTTT
NA TRBJ2-7 TRBV7-8 TRBD2 CASSLDFGLADEQYF TGTGCCAGCAGCTTAGACTTCGGACTAGCGGACGAGCAGTACTTC
once TRBJ2-5 TRBV5-1 TRBD2 CASSLGLAGQETQYF TGCGCCAGCAGCTTGGGACTAGCGGGTCAAGAGACCCAGTACTTC
NA TRBJ1-5 TRBV7-2 NA CASSSRGGNQPQHF TGTGCCAGCAGCTCCCGCGGGGGCAATCAGCCCCAGCATTTT
NA TRBJ1-4 TRBV7-9 NA CASSLQGLMQEKLFF TGTGCCAGCAGCTTGCAGGGTCTGATGCAGGAAAAACTGTTTTTT
NA TRBJ1-5 TRBV18 TRBD1 CASSGDRASNQPQHF TGTGCCAGCTCCGGAGACAGGGCTAGCAATCAGCCCCAGCATTTT
NA TRBJ1-4 TRBV7-9 NA CASSLNGLEEKLFF TGTGCCAGCAGCTTAAATGGTTTGGAGGAAAAACTGTTTTTT
NA TRBJ2-2 TRBV7-2 TRBD2 CASSLGARSGGGTGELFF TGTGCCAGCAGCTTAGGAGCCCGCAGCGGGGGTGGCACCGGGGAGCTGTTTTTT
NA TRBJ1-5 TRBV27 NA CASRRPRGRPQHF TGTGCCAGCAGGCGGCCGCGGGGTCGGCCCCAGCATTTT
NA TRBJ2-1 TRBV7-2 TRBD2 CASSEKVVLAGFNEQFF TGTGCCAGCAGCGAAAAAGTAGTGCTAGCGGGATTCAATGAGCAGTTCTTC
NA TRBJ2-7 TRBV5-1 TRBD2 CASSFNGGAGYEQYF TGCGCCAGCAGCTTCAACGGGGGGGCCGGGTACGAGCAGTACTTC
NA TRBJ2-1 TRBV7-6 NA CASTSDLAKGNEQFF TGTGCCAGCACCTCAGATCTAGCTAAGGGAAATGAGCAGTTCTTC
NA TRBJ1-2 TRBV9 NA CASSVEQGRGYTF TGTGCCAGCAGCGTAGAACAGGGACGAGGCTACACCTTC
NA TRBJ2-1 TRBV6-2/TRBV6-3 TRBD2 CASSLLAGLTYNEQFF TGTGCCAGCAGTCTTCTAGCGGGGCTGACCTACAATGAGCAGTTCTTC
NA TRBJ2-7 TRBV29-1 NA CSVVGTYEQYF TGCAGCGTTGTCGGTACCTACGAGCAGTACTTC
NA TRBJ1-4 TRBV4-1 TRBD1 CASSQIRDRGSRTNEKLFF TGCGCCAGCAGCCAAATCCGGGACAGGGGAAGTCGAACTAATGAAAAACTGTTTTTT
NA TRBJ2-3 TRBV6-6 NA CASSYVGALTDTQYF TGTGCCAGCAGTTACGTGGGGGCCCTCACAGATACGCAGTATTTT
NA TRBJ2-7 TRBV27 NA CASSFGQGTYEQYF TGTGCCAGCAGTTTTGGGCAGGGTACCTACGAGCAGTACTTC
NA TRBJ2-7 TRBV4-2 NA CASSQSGVGSSYEQYF TGTGCCAGCAGCCAAAGTGGGGTAGGGAGCTCCTACGAGCAGTACTTC
NA TRBJ1-1 TRBV11-2 NA CASKKTELNTEAFF TGTGCCAGCAAGAAGACAGAATTGAACACTGAAGCTTTCTTT
once TRBJ2-1 TRBV19 NA CASSIWQYSYNEQFF TGTGCCAGTAGTATCTGGCAGTACTCCTACAATGAGCAGTTCTTC
NA TRBJ2-7 TRBV2 TRBD1 CASSELYQGVYEQYF TGTGCCAGCAGTGAATTATATCAGGGGGTTTACGAGCAGTACTTC
NA TRBJ1-1 TRBV6-5 NA CASNRIGENTEAFF TGTGCCAGCAATCGAATAGGGGAGAACACTGAAGCTTTCTTT
NA TRBJ1-2 TRBV6-2/TRBV6-3 NA CASSYEGENYGYTF TGTGCCAGCAGTTACGAGGGGGAGAACTATGGCTACACCTTC
NA TRBJ1-1 TRBV27 NA CASRPSRRSTEAFF TGTGCCAGCCGGCCCTCCCGGAGGAGCACTGAAGCTTTCTTT
NA TRBJ2-7 TRBV6-5 NA CASTSGGLYEQYF TGTGCCAGCACCTCCGGGGGACTCTACGAGCAGTACTTC
few TRBJ1-5 TRBV6-6 TRBD1 CASSYSGRGVYQPQHF TGTGCCAGCAGTTACTCGGGCAGGGGGGTGTATCAGCCCCAGCATTTT
NA TRBJ2-3 TRBV19 TRBD1 CASSVTGTGTDTQYF TGTGCCAGTAGCGTCACCGGGACAGGGACAGATACGCAGTATTTT
NA TRBJ2-7 TRBV18 NA CASSPSVGSYEQYF TGTGCCAGCTCGCCCAGTGTTGGTTCCTACGAGCAGTACTTC
NA TRBJ2-3 TRBV3-1/TRBV3-2 TRBD2 CASYESGGTDTQYF TGTGCCAGCTATGAAAGCGGGGGAACAGATACGCAGTATTTT
NA TRBJ1-6 TRBV6-6 TRBD1 CASSVVQGGSPLHF TGTGCCAGCAGCGTAGTACAGGGGGGCTCACCCCTCCACTTT
NA TRBJ1-6 TRBV6-2/TRBV6-3 NA CASSGGLLWSPLHF TGTGCCAGCAGTGGGGGACTCTTATGGTCACCCCTCCACTTT